This T cell receptor (beta chain) was obtained from a study of blood T cells in healthy people across ages. Approximately 9 milliliters of peripheral blood were drawn from each donor into EDTA-treated tubes. Researchers report isolating at least 7 million PBMCs per sample. This clonotype came up a few times. Its antigen is as yet unknown. The junction departs from the called germline gene at one end, perhaps through a read error. The study, taken as a whole, reports: The diversity estimates, figures obtained from one million T cells, were considered underestimates. Compared with aged donors, long-lived donors showed fewer expanded clones, suggesting selection.

A J-beta primer mix and a sample-barcoded 5' primer were used in a second PCR of about 7 to 12 cycles. TCRdb re-called the 5' RACE reads with MiXCR, one entry per CDR3 protein. Of about a million distinct CDR3 sequences in the sample, roughly 50% were seen once. The CDR3 spans 13 residues. The germline CDR1 and CDR2 sequences are LGHNA and YNFKEQ. The sequenced material came from blood. The gene calls are TRBV4-2 and TRBJ2-7; the D is unclear. This receptor was obtained from a woman aged 55-70 years in good health. CDR3 in amino acids: CASRHAARPEQYF. CDR3 in DNA: TGTGCCAGCCGCCATGCAGCGAGGCCCGAGCAGTACTTC.